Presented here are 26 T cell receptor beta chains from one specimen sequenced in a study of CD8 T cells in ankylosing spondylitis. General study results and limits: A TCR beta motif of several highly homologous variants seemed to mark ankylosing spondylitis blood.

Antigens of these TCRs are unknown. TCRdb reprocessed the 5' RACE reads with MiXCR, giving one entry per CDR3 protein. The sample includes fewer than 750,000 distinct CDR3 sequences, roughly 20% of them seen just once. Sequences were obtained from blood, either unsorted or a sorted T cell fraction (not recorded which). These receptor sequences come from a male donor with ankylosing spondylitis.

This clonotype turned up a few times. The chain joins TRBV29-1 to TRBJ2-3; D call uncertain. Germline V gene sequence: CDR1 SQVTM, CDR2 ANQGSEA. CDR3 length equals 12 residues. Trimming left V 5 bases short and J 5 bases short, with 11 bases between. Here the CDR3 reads CSVKEWGDTQYF. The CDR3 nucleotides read TGCAGCGTTAAGGAGTGGGGAGATACGCAGTATTTT.

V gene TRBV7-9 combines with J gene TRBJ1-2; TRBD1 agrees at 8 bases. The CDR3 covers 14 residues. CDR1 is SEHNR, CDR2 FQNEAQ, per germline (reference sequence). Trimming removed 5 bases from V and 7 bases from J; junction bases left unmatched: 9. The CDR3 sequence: CASSAGGAVGGYTF. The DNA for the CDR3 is TGTGCCAGCAGCGCAGGGGGCGCGGTGGGTGGCTACACCTTC.

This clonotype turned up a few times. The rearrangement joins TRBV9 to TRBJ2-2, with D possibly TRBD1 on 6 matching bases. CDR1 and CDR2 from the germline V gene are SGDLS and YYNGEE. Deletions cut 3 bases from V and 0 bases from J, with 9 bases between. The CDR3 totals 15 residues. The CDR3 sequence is CASSAGTPNTGELFF. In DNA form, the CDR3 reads TGTGCCAGCAGCGCCGGGACACCGAACACCGGGGAGCTGTTTTTT.

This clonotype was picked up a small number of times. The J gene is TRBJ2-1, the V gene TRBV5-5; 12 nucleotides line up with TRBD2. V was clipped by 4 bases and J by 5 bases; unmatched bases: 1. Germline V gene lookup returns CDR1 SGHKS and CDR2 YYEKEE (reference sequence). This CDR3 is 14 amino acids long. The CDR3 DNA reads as TGTGCCAGCAGCCGGACTAGCGGGAACAATGAGCAGTTCTTC. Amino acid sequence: CASSRTSGNNEQFF.

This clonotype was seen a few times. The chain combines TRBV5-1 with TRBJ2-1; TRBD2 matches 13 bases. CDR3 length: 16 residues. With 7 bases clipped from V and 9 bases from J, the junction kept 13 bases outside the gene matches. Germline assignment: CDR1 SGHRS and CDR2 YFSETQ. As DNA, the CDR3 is TGCGCCAGCTCGGATCCCAGGACTAGCGGGAGAGGTGAGCAGTTCTTC. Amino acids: CASSDPRTSGRGEQFF. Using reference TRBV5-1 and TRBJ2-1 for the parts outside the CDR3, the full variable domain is KAGVTQTPRYLIKTRGQQVTLSCSPISGHRSVSWYQQTPGQGLQFLFEYFSETQRNKGNFPGRFSGRQFSNSRSEMNVSTLELGDSALYLCASSDPRTSGRGEQFFGPGTRLTVL.

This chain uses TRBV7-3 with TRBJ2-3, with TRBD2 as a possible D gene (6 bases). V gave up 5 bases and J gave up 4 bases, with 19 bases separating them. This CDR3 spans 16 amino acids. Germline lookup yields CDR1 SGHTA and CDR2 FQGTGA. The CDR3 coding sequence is TGTGCCAGCAGCATCCGACTAGAGTTTGGGGCAGATACGCAGTATTTT. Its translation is CASSIRLEFGADTQYF.

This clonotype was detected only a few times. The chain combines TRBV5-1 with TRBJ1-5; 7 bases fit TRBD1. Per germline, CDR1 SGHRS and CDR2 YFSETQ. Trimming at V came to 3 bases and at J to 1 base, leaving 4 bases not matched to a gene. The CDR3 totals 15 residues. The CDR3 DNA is TGCGCCAGCAGCTCGACAGGGAAAAGCAATCAGCCCCAGCATTTT. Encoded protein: CASSSTGKSNQPQHF.

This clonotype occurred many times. CDR3 nucleotides: TGCAGTGCTACCAGACAGGGGGCGCCGTACGAGCAGTACTTC. This codes for CSATRQGAPYEQYF. The V and J genes are TRBV20-1 and TRBJ2-7; TRBD1 matches 10 bases. V was pared by 4 bases and J by 4 bases, with 7 bases of the junction left unmatched. The CDR3 is made up of 14 amino acids. Germline V gives CDR1 DFQATT, CDR2 SNEGSKA (reference sequence).

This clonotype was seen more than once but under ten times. Here the CDR3 reads CASRLLTNGELFF. The CDR3 nucleotides read TGCGCCAGCAGACTTCTCACAAATGGGGAGCTGTTTTTT. The genes are TRBV5-1 and TRBJ2-2; D ambiguous. CDR1 is SGHRS and CDR2 is YFSETQ in the germline V gene. CDR3 size: 13 residues. Trimming removed 5 bases from V and 8 bases from J, with 13 bases in between.

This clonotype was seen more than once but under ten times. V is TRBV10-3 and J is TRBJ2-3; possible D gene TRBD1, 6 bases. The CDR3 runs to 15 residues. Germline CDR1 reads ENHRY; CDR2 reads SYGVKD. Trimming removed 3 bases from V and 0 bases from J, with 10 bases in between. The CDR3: CAISDAQGSTDTQYF. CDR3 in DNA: TGTGCCATCAGTGACGCACAGGGAAGCACAGATACGCAGTATTTT.

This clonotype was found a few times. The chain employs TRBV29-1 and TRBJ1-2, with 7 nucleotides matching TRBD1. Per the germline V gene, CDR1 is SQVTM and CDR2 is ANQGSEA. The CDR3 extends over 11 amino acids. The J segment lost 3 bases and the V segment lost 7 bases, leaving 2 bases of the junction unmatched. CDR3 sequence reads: CSAGGDYGYTF. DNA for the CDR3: TGCAGCGCAGGGGGAGACTATGGCTACACCTTC.

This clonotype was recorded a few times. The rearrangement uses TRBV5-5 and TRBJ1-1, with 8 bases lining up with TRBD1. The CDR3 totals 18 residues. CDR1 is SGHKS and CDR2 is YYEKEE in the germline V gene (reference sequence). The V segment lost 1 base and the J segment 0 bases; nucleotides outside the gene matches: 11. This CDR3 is CASSLIAGQAIMNTEAFF. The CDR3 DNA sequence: TGTGCCAGCAGCTTGATTGCGGGACAGGCCATCATGAACACTGAAGCTTTCTTT. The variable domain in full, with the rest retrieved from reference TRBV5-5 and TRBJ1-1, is DAGVTQSPTHLIKTRGQQVTLRCSPISGHKSVSWYQQVLGQGPQFIFQYYEKEERGRGNFPDRFSARQFPNYSSELNVNALLLGDSALYLCASSLIAGQAIMNTEAFFGQGTRLTVV.

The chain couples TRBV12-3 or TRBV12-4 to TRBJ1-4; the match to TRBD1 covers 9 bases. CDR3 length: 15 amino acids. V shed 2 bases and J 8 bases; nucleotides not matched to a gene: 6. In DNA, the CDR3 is TGTGCCAGCAGTTTATCTCTCGGACAGGGGGAAAAACTGTTTTTT. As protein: CASSLSLGQGEKLFF.

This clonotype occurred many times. Written as DNA, the CDR3 is TGCGCCAGCAGCTTGGGGCTGGAGGTGGCCACCGGGGAGCTGTTTTTT. Protein product: CASSLGLEVATGELFF. The chain carries TRBV5-1 and TRBJ2-2; possible D gene TRBD2, 5 bases. V shed 0 bases and J shed 4 bases, with 13 bases lying between them. The CDR3 runs 16 residues. CDR1 and CDR2 from the germline V gene are SGHRS and YFSETQ.

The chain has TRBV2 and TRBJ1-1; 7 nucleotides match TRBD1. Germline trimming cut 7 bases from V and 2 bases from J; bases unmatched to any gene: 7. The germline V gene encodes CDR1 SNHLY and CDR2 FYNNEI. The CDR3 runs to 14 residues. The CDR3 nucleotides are TGTGCCAGCACAGCAGACAGGGACAACACTGAAGCTTTCTTT. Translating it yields CASTADRDNTEAFF.

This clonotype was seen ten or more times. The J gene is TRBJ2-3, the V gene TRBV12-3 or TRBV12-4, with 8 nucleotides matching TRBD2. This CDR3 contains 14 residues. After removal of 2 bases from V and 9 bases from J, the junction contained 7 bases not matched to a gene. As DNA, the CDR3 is TGTGCCAGCAGTTTAAATAGCGGGGACACAACGCAGTATTTT. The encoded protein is CASSLNSGDTTQYF.

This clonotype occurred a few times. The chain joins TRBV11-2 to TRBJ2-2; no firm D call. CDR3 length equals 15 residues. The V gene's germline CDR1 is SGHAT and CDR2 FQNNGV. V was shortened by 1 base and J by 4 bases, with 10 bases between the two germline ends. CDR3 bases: TGTGCCAGCAGCTTAGGCCATAGCACCACCGGGGAGCTGTTTTTT. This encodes CASSLGHSTTGELFF.

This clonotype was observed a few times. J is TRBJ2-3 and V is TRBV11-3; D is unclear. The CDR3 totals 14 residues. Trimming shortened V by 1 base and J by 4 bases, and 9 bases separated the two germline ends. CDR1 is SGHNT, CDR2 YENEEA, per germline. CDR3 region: CASSLALRSDTQYF. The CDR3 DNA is TGTGCCAGCAGCTTAGCCCTCCGCTCAGATACGCAGTATTTT.

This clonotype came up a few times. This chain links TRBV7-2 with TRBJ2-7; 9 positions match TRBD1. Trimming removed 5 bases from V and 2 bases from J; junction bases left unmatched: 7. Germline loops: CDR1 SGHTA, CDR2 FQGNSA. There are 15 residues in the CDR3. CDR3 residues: CASSNDRGVAYEQYF. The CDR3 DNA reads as TGTGCCAGCAGCAATGACAGGGGGGTCGCCTACGAGCAGTACTTC.

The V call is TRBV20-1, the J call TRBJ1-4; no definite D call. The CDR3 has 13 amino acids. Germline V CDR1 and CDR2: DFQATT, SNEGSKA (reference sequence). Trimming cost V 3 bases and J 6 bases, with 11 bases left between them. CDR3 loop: CSARESADEKLFF. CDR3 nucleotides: TGCAGTGCTAGGGAGAGCGCAGATGAAAAACTGTTTTTT.

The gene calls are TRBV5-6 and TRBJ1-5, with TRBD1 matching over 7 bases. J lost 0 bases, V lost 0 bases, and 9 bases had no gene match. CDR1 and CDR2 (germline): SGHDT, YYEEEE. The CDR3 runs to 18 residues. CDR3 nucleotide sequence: TGTGCCAGCAGCTTGGGGGGTCAGACAGGGTCTAGCAATCAGCCCCAGCATTTT. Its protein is CASSLGGQTGSSNQPQHF.

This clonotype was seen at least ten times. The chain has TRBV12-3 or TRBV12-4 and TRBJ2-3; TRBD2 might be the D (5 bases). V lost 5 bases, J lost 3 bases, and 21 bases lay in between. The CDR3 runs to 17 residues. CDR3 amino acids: CASSPSERRPVTDTQYF. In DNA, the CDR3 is TGTGCCAGCAGTCCGTCTGAGCGGCGGCCCGTTACAGATACGCAGTATTTT.

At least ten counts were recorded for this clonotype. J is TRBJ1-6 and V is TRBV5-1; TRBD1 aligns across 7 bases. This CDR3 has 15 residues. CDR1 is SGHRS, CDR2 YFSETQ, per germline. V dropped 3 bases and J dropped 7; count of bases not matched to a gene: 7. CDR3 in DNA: TGCGCCAGCAGCTCCCGGGACAGCGAAAATTCACCCCTCCACTTT. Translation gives CASSSRDSENSPLHF.

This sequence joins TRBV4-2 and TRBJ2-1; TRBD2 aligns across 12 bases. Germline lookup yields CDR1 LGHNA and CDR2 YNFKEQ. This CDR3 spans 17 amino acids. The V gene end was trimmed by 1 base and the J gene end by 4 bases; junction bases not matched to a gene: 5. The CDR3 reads CASSQVGTSGYYNEQFF. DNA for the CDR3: TGTGCCAGCAGCCAAGTCGGGACTAGCGGGTATTACAATGAGCAGTTCTTC.

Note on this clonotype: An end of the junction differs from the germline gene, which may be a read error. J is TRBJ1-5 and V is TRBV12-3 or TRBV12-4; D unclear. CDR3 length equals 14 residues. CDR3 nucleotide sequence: TGTGCCAGCAGTTTAGTGGGTAGGCATCACCCCCAGCATTTT. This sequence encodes CASSLVGRHHPQHF.

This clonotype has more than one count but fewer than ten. The CDR3 region is CAWSHRKSNYGYTF. The DNA for the CDR3 is TGTGCCTGGAGTCACAGGAAGTCTAACTATGGCTACACCTTC. The rearrangement links TRBV30 to TRBJ1-2, with a weak D call TRBD1 (5 bases). In germline, CDR1 is GTSNPN, CDR2 SVGIG (reference sequence). This CDR3 region has 14 residues. Between the trimmed V and J ends, which lost 2 bases and 0 bases, there was a span of 10 bases.